This T cell receptor beta chain was recorded in a study of T cell repertoires in cytomegalovirus infection. Looking at the study overall: CMV infection together with matching HLA type was indicated by public TCR beta signatures. Study results and limitations: Cumulative public TCR beta family frequency identified CMV carriers with the relevant HLA.

This clonotype was observed at least ten times. The antigen is not known. TCRdb re-analysed the reads in MiXCR, keeping a single row per CDR3 protein. This sample has roughly 310,000 distinct CDR3 sequences, with around 29% found just once. This CDR3 is built from 15 residues. V lost 1 base and J lost 11; bases outside the gene matches: 9. CDR1 is SGHVS, CDR2 FNYEAQ, per germline. Sequencing used cultured PBMCs, obtained from culture after CMV antigen stimulation. This clonotype was sampled from a human donor in good health (CMV status not recorded). Some clones in this sample may be carry-over from other donors' samples. The rearrangement uses TRBV7-6 and TRBJ2-3, with 10 bases that match TRBD2. The CDR3 loop is CASSLDRATSGMQYF. CDR3 in DNA: TGTGCCAGCAGCTTAGACAGGGCTACTAGCGGGATGCAGTATTTT. Using reference TRBV7-6 and TRBJ2-3 for the parts outside the CDR3, the full variable domain is GAGVSQSPRYKVTKRGQDVALRCDPISGHVSLYWYRQALGQGPEFLTYFNYEAQQDKSGLPNDRFSAERPEGSISTLTIQRTEQRDSAMYRCASSLDRATSGMQYFGPGTRLTVL.